This TCR beta chain was captured in a study of spatial heterogeneity in lung cancer. Study summary: Detection of beta-chain sequences consistently exceeded that of alpha-chain sequences.

The CDR3 extends over 14 amino acids. CDR1 is SGHAT and CDR2 is FQDESV in the germline V gene (reference sequence). V lost 5 bases to trimming and J lost 5 bases, with 14 bases between them. Individually, TCR cDNA molecules were each labelled with a unique molecular identifier. TCRdb passed the 5' RACE reads through MiXCR, listing each CDR3 protein once. The data show 20,000 to 25,000 distinct CDR3 sequences, with 3.5% to 5.5% seen just once and 30% to 40% held by the top ten. Time point given: sample taken at primary tumor resection. No cells were sorted before sequencing. The whole RNA sequenced was extracted from tumor, nontumor lung or frozen PBMC.

The chain is built from TRBV11-1 and TRBJ2-3, with TRBD2 as a possible D gene (7 bases). The clonotype originates from a male donor with early-stage non-small cell lung cancer. The specimen comprised PBMCs, sampled at surgery. The CDR3 spells CASSLGGPVDTQYF. The CDR3 DNA is TGTGCCAGCAGCCTGGGGGGGCCGGTAGATACGCAGTATTTT. The full variable domain, rest sourced from reference TRBV11-1 and TRBJ2-3, is EAEVAQSPRYKITEKSQAVAFWCDPISGHATLYWYRQILGQGPELLVQFQDESVVDDSQLPKDRFSAERLKGVDSTLKIQPAELGDSAMYLCASSLGGPVDTQYFGPGTRLTVL.